A single sample is the source of the 10 T cell receptor beta chains below, sequenced in a study of CD8 T cells in Susac syndrome. Random hexamers were used to reverse transcribe about 0.5 to 1 ug of RNA. TCRdb called the immunoSEQ multiplex PCR reads again in MiXCR, with one record for every CDR3 protein. Of around 180,000 distinct CDR3 sequences listed, approximately 95% are singletons. The sequenced material came from CD8+ T cells from PBMCs. These receptor sequences come from a human donor with multiple sclerosis.

The V gene is TRBV3-1, the J gene TRBJ2-7, with TRBD2 as a possible D gene (6 bases). The CDR3 consists of 13 residues. Germline values: CDR1 LGHDT, CDR2 YNNKEL (reference sequence). Trimming removed 0 bases at V and 5 bases at J, with 8 bases between. CDR3 protein: CASSQDGGNEQYF. The CDR3 nucleotides are TGTGCCAGCAGCCAAGATGGAGGGAACGAGCAGTACTTC.

The chain combines TRBV12-3 or TRBV12-4 with TRBJ2-7; the D gene is possibly TRBD2 (5 bases). V was trimmed by 4 bases and J by 4 bases, leaving 17 bases between them. There are 15 residues in the CDR3. For the CDR3, the DNA is TGTGCCAGCAGTTGGCCGCCGGGGTTAGGTTACGAGCAGTACTTC. Translated, it gives CASSWPPGLGYEQYF.

The genes are TRBV7-9 and TRBJ2-5; 8 bases align to TRBD1. The trim removed 5 bases at V and 2 bases at J, leaving 13 bases unmatched. The germline V gene has CDR1 SEHNR and CDR2 FQNEAQ (reference sequence). The CDR3 contains 17 residues. The CDR3 DNA is TGTGCCAGCAGCCCCCCTGTGGGACAGGCAGTGCAAGAGACCCAGTACTTC. It codes for CASSPPVGQAVQETQYF.

This chain connects TRBV5-6 to TRBJ2-7, with D perhaps matching TRBD1 (6 bases). The V end lost 4 bases, the J end lost 3 bases, and 14 bases lay between the germline ends. Per the germline V gene, CDR1 is SGHDT and CDR2 is YYEEEE. CDR3 size: 14 residues. The CDR3 spells CASSRKGQFYEQYF. The CDR3 bases are TGTGCCAGCAGCCGAAAGGGACAATTCTACGAGCAGTACTTC.

The genes are TRBV4-1 and TRBJ2-7, with D perhaps matching TRBD2 (6 bases). V shed 6 bases and J shed 3 bases, with 18 bases lying between them. The CDR3 runs 15 residues. The germline V gene encodes CDR1 MGHRA and CDR2 YSYEKL. DNA for the CDR3: TGCGCCAGCAGGGAAAGAACGCGGGGAGACTACGAGCAGTACTTC. Residues: CASRERTRGDYEQYF.

The chain uses TRBV3-1 and TRBJ2-7, with 8 bases aligning to TRBD2. The trim removed 8 bases at V and 6 bases at J, leaving 24 bases unmatched. This CDR3 has 18 residues. Germline V gives CDR1 LGHDT, CDR2 YNNKEL (reference sequence). In DNA, the CDR3 is TGTGCCAGCGCCGGAGGGTGGATTGAAGCGGGAGTCGTTGGCGAGCAGTACTTC. This encodes CASAGGWIEAGVVGEQYF.

The chain is built from TRBV15 and TRBJ2-1; 11 bases map to TRBD2. The CDR3 totals 16 residues. CDR1 and CDR2 (germline): LNHNV, YYDKDF (reference sequence). With V trimmed by 3 bases and J by 2 bases, 3 bases remained unmatched. The CDR3 is CATSSKLAGAYNEQFF. The DNA for the CDR3 is TGTGCCACCAGCAGTAAACTAGCGGGGGCCTACAATGAGCAGTTCTTC.

The V gene is TRBV12-3 or TRBV12-4, the J gene TRBJ2-7; D is possibly TRBD2 (6 bases). CDR3 length: 14 residues. V gave up 2 bases and J gave up 6 bases, with 14 bases separating them. CDR3 region: CASSLLRDGAEQYF. The CDR3 DNA sequence: TGTGCCAGCAGTTTATTGCGGGATGGCGCCGAGCAGTACTTC.

The chain has TRBV6-2 or TRBV6-3 and TRBJ2-5; a possible D gene is TRBD2 (5 bases). Between the trimmed V and J ends, which lost 2 bases and 5 bases, there was a span of 12 bases. This CDR3 is built from 14 residues. The germline V gene encodes CDR1 MNHEY and CDR2 SVGEGT. CDR3 sequence reads: CASSYVRDPETQYF. The CDR3 nucleotides read TGTGCCAGCAGTTACGTTCGGGATCCGGAGACCCAGTACTTC.

The chain has TRBV14 and TRBJ1-6; D remains ambiguous. Trimming shortened V by 1 base and J by 10 bases, and 8 bases separated the two germline ends. This CDR3 is 13 amino acids long. Germline V gene lookup returns CDR1 SGHDN and CDR2 FVKESK. CDR3 in amino acids: CASSQVRGSPLHF. CDR3 coding DNA: TGTGCCAGCAGCCAAGTACGGGGATCACCCCTCCACTTT. Variable domain in full (rest from reference TRBV14 and TRBJ1-6): EAGVTQFPSHSVIEKGQTVTLRCDPISGHDNLYWYRRVMGKEIKFLLHFVKESKQDESGMPNNRFLAERTGGTYSTLKVQPAELEDSGVYFCASSQVRGSPLHFGNGTRLTVT.